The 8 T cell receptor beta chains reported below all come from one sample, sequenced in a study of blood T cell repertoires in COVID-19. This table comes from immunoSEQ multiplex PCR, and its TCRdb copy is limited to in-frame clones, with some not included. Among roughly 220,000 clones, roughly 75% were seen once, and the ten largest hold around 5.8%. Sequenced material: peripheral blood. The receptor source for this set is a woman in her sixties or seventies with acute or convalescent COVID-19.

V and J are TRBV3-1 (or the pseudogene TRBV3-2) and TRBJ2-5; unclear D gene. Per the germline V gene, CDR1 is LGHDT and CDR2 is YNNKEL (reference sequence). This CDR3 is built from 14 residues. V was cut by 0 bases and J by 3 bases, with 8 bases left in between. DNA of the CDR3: TGTGCCAGCAGCCAAGACATCAGAAAAGAGACCCAGTACTTC. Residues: CASSQDIRKETQYF.

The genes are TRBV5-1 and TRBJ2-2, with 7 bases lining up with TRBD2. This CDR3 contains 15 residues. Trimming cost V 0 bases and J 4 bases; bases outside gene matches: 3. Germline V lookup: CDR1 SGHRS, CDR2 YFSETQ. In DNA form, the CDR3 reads TGCGCCAGCAGCTTGGGGGGCGGGGGCACCGGGGAGCTGTTTTTT. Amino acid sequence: CASSLGGGGTGELFF. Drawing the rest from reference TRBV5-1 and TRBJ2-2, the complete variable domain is KAGVTQTPRYLIKTRGQQVTLSCSPISGHRSVSWYQQTPGQGLQFLFEYFSETQRNKGNFPGRFSGRQFSNSRSEMNVSTLELGDSALYLCASSLGGGGTGELFFGEGSRLTVL.

The CDR3 DNA reads TGTGCCAGCAGCTCCCCAGGGGGCACCGGGGAGCTGTTTTTT. Translated: CASSSPGGTGELFF. The rearrangement links TRBV27 to TRBJ2-2; 7 nucleotides agree with TRBD1. The CDR3 covers 14 residues. J gave up 4 bases and V 6 bases, and 5 bases lay outside the gene matches. The germline CDR1 and CDR2 sequences are MNHEY and SMNVEV (reference sequence).

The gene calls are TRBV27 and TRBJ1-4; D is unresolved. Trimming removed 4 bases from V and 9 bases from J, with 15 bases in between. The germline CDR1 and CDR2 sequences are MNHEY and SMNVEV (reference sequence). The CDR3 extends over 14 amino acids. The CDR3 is CASSSLQTTQKLFF. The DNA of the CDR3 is TGTGCCAGCAGTTCTTTACAGACCACTCAAAAACTGTTTTTT.

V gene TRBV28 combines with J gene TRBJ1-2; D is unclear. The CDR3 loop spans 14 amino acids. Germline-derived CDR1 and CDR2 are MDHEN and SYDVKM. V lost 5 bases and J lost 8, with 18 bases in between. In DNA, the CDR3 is TGTGCCAGCAGTAGGCCTGGGGAGTGGAGGGGCTACACCTTC. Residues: CASSRPGEWRGYTF.

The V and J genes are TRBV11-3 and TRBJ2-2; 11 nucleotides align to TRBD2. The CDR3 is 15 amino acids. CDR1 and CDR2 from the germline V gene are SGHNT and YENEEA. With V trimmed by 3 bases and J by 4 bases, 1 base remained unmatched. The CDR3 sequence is CASSLGTSGTGELFF. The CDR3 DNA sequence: TGTGCCAGCAGCTTGGGGACTAGCGGCACCGGGGAGCTGTTTTTT.

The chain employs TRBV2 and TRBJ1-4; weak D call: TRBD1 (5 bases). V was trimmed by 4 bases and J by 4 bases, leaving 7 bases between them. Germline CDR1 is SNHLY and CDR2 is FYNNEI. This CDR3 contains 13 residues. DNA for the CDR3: TGTGCCAGCAGTGGACAGAGTAATGAAAAACTGTTTTTT. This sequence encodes CASSGQSNEKLFF.

The chain's CDR3 is CSVVQGNYGYTF. The CDR3 DNA is TGCAGCGTTGTTCAGGGGAACTATGGCTACACCTTC. The rearrangement links TRBV29-1 to TRBJ1-2; maybe TRBD1 (6 bases). V was cut by 4 bases and J by 2 bases, with 8 bases left in between. This CDR3 region has 12 residues. Per germline, CDR1 SQVTM and CDR2 ANQGSEA.